This record covers a single T cell receptor beta chain. Data came from immunoSEQ multiplex PCR; TCRdb stores just in-frame clones and leaves some out. The sample has about 98,000 clones, more than 80% seen once. This sample was included in a study of preoperative IRX-2 immunotherapy in early breast cancer. Sample treatment: preoperative locoregional IRX-2 cytokine immunotherapy. Samples came from a phase Ib trial of preoperative locoregional IRX-2 cytokine immunotherapy. V was clipped by 0 bases and J by 9 bases, with 15 bases between them. This CDR3 has 14 amino acids. Germline-derived CDR1 and CDR2 are SGHRS and YFSETQ.

The receptor was isolated from a human donor with breast cancer. The V gene is TRBV5-1, the J gene TRBJ1-2; D is unclear. This material consisted of tumor tissue, taken after IRX-2 immunotherapy. For the CDR3, the DNA is TGCGCCAGCAGCTTGGAGGCGGGCGAAGTCAGCTACACCTTC. Encoded protein: CASSLEAGEVSYTF.